This T cell receptor beta chain was captured in a study of immune evolution from preneoplasia to lung adenocarcinoma. Histologic diagnosis was independently verified by two lung pathologists. The CDR3 sequence is 13 residues long. V was trimmed by 5 bases and J by 4 bases, leaving 11 bases between them. Germline V gives CDR1 LNHNV, CDR2 YYDKDF (reference sequence). This clone was observed a few times. Here immunoSEQ multiplex PCR was the method, and the copy in TCRdb shows in-frame clones only, minus some. The table records about 8,200 clones, approximately 79% of them present only once. Sequenced input: FFPE adjacent normal lung tissue. The J gene is TRBJ2-5, the V gene TRBV15, with D perhaps TRBD1 (6 bases). This sequence originates from a person aged 55-80 years with lung adenocarcinoma. The CDR3 spells CATSETGRETQYF. DNA of the CDR3: TGTGCCACCAGCGAAACAGGGAGAGAGACCCAGTACTTC.